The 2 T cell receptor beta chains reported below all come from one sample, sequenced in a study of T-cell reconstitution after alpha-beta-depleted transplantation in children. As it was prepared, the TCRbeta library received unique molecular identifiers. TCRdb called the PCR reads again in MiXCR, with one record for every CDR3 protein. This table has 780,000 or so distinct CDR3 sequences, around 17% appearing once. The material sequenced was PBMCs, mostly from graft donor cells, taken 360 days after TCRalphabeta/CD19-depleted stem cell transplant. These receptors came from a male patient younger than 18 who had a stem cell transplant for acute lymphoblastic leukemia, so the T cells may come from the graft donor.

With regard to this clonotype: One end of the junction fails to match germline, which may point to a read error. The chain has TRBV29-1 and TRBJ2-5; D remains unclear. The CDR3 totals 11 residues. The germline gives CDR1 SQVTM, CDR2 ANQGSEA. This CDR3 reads CRWSPQAAQCF. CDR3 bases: TGCAGGTGGTCCCCCCAGGCCGCCCAGTGCTTC.

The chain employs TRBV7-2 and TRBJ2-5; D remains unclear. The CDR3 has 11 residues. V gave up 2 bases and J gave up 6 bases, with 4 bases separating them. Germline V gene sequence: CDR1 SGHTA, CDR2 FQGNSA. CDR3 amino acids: CASSLLKTQYF. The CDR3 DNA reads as TGTGCCAGCAGCTTATTGAAGACCCAGTACTTC.